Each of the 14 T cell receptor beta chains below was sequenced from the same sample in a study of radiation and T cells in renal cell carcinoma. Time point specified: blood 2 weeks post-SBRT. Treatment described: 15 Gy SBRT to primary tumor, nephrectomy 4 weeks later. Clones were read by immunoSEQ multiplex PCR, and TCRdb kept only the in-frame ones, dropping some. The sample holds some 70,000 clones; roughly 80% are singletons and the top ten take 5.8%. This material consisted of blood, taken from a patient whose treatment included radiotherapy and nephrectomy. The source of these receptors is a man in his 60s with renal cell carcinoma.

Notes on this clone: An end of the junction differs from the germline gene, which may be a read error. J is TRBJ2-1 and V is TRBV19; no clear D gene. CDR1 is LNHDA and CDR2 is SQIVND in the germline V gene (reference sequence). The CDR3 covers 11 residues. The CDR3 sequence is CASTQDKEQFF. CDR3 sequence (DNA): TGTGCCAGTACCCAAGACAAAGAGCAGTTCTTC.

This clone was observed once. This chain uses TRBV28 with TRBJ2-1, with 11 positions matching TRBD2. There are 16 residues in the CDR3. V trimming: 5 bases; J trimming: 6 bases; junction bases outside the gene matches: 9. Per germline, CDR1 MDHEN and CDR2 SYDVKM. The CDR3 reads CASSRPGTSGRNEQFF. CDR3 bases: TGTGCCAGCAGTCGACCCGGGACTAGCGGCCGCAATGAGCAGTTCTTC.

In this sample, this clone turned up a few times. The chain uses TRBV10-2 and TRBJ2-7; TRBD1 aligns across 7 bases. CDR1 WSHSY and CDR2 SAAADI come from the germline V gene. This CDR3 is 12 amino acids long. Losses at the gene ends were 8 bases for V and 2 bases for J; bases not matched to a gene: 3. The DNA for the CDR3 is TGCGCCAGCGTAGACAGGGCCTACGAGCAGTACTTC. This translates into CASVDRAYEQYF.

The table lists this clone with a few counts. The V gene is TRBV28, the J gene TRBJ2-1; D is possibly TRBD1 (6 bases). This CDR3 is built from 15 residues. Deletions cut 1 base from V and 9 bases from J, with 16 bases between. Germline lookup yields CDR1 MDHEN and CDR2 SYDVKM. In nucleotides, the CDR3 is TGTGCCAGCAGTTTATCTGCGCTCAGGGGACCTGAGCAGTTCTTC. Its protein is CASSLSALRGPEQFF.

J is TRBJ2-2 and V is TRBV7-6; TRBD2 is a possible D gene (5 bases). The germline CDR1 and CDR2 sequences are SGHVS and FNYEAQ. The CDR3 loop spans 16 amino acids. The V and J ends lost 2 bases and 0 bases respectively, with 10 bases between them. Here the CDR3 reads CASSLLAEANTGELFF. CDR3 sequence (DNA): TGTGCCAGCAGCTTACTGGCGGAGGCGAACACCGGGGAGCTGTTTTTT. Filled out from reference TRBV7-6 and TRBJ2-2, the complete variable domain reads GAGVSQSPRYKVTKRGQDVALRCDPISGHVSLYWYRQALGQGPEFLTYFNYEAQQDKSGLPNDRFSAERPEGSISTLTIQRTEQRDSAMYRCASSLLAEANTGELFFGEGSRLTVL.

CDR3 loop: CASSQGLSSYEQYF. The DNA for the CDR3 is TGCGCCAGCAGCCAAGGACTCAGCTCCTACGAGCAGTACTTC. The chain uses TRBV4-1 and TRBJ2-7; D is unresolved. Germline V CDR1 and CDR2: MGHRA, YSYEKL. Trimming cost V 1 base and J 0 bases, with 7 bases left between them. The CDR3 covers 14 residues.

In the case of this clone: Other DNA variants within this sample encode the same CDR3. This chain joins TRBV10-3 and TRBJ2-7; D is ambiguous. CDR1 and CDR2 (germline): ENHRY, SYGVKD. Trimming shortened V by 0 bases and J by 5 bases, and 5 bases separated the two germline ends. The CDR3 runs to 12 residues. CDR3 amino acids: CAISESRDEQYF. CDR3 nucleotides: TGTGCCATCAGTGAGTCAAGGGACGAGCAGTACTTC.

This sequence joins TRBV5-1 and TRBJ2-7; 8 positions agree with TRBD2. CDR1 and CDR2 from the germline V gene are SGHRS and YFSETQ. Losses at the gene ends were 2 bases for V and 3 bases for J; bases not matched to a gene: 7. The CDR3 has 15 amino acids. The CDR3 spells CASSFGGRSIYEQYF. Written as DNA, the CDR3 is TGCGCCAGCAGCTTCGGCGGGAGGTCGATCTACGAGCAGTACTTC.

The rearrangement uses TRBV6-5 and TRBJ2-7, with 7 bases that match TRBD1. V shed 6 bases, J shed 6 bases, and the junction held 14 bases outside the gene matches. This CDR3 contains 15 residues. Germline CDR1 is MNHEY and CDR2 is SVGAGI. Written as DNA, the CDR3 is TGTGCCAGCAGACCTGGACAGGCGGCCCTCAGCGAGCAGTACTTC. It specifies CASRPGQAALSEQYF.

Here the CDR3 reads CASTKGWDGGTDTQYF. CDR3 sequence (DNA): TGTGCCAGTACCAAAGGTTGGGACGGGGGCACAGATACGCAGTATTTT. The chain has TRBV19 and TRBJ2-3; either TRBD1 or TRBD2 may fit D (5 bases each). The CDR3 has 16 amino acids. Germline V gene sequence: CDR1 LNHDA, CDR2 SQIVND (reference sequence). V lost 7 bases, J lost 1 base, and 18 bases lay in between.

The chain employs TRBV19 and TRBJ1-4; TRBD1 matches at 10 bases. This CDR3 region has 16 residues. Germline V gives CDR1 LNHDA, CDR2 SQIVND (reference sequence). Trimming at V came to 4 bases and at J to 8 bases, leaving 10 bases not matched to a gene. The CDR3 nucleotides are TGTGCCAGTAGTAAGGGGGCCGGGACAGGGGAAGAAAAACTGTTTTTT. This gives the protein CASSKGAGTGEEKLFF.

CDR3 sequence reads: CSVELGKGTYEQYF. Here the CDR3 DNA reads TGCAGCGTTGAACTAGGGAAGGGAACCTACGAGCAGTACTTC. This rearrangement joins TRBV29-1 to TRBJ2-7; D is unclear. CDR1 and CDR2 from the germline V gene are SQVTM and ANQGSEA. V was trimmed by 2 bases and J by 2 bases, leaving 13 bases between them. The CDR3 contains 14 residues.

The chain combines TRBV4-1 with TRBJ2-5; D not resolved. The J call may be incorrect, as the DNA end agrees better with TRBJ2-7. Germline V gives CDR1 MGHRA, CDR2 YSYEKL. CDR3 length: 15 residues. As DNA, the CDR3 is TGCGCCAGCAGCCAAGAACCCTTGTACCTCTACGAGCAGTACTTC. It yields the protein CASSQEPLYLYEQYF.

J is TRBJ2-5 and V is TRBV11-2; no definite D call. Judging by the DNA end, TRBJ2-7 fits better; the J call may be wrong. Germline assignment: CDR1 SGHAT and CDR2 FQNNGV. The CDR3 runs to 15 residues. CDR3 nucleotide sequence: TGTGCCAGCAGCTTAGTTGCTGATGGCAATGGCGAGCAGTACTTC. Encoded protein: CASSLVADGNGEQYF.